The 9 T cell receptor beta chains in this list originate from one sample, sequenced in a study of Graves' ophthalmopathy and Graves' hyperthyroidism. Researchers took RNA transcripts and amplified TCR beta CDR3 regions from them. An opening RT-PCR round employed HTBI primers and preceded a second-round multiplex PCR. Each CDR3 protein gets one entry after TCRdb re-called the multiplex PCR reads with MiXCR. Here the sample spans some 520,000 distinct CDR3 sequences, about 15% being singletons. Sequenced material: blood. The receptor set was obtained from a woman aged 25-40 years with Graves' ophthalmopathy.

This clonotype showed up many times. This rearrangement joins TRBV24-1 to TRBJ2-3, with TRBD1 as a possible D gene (6 bases). The V gene's germline CDR1 is KGHDR and CDR2 SFDVKD. Trimming removed 4 bases at V and 2 bases at J, with 15 bases between. The CDR3 consists of 16 residues. The DNA of the CDR3 is TGTGCCACCAGTGACTCGAACAGGGCTTACACAGATACGCAGTATTTT. Encoded protein: CATSDSNRAYTDTQYF.

The sample holds a few counts of this clonotype. V usage is TRBV20-1 and J usage is TRBJ2-7, with TRBD2 identical over 12 bases. With V trimmed by 0 bases and J by 0 bases, 0 bases remained unmatched. CDR3 length equals 15 residues. In germline, CDR1 is DFQATT, CDR2 SNEGSKA (reference sequence). CDR3 coding DNA: TGCAGTGCTAGAGAGGGACTAGCGGGCTCCTACGAGCAGTACTTC. Protein: CSAREGLAGSYEQYF.

This clonotype was counted ten times or more. The genes are TRBV14 and TRBJ2-7; no definite D call. The CDR3 totals 14 residues. Trimming shortened V by 0 bases and J by 4 bases, and 10 bases separated the two germline ends. Per germline, CDR1 SGHDN and CDR2 FVKESK. The CDR3: CASSQDQSGYEQYF. The CDR3 nucleotides read TGTGCCAGCAGCCAAGATCAATCGGGTTACGAGCAGTACTTC.

This clonotype was seen ten or more times. V and J are TRBV4-1 and TRBJ1-5; D remains ambiguous. This CDR3 comprises 13 residues. The V gene lost 4 bases and the J gene lost 6 bases, with 10 bases spanning the gap. Germline V gene data show CDR1 as MGHRA and CDR2 as YSYEKL. CDR3 sequence: CASSRALSQPQHF. CDR3 nucleotide sequence: TGCGCCAGCAGCCGGGCCTTGAGTCAGCCCCAGCATTTT.

The chain carries TRBV6-1 and TRBJ2-7; D might be TRBD2 (5 bases). V gave up 3 bases and J gave up 1 base, with 13 bases separating them. Germline assignment: CDR1 MNHNS and CDR2 SASEGT. This CDR3 has 15 residues. CDR3 nucleotide sequence: TGTGCCAGCAGTGACAGTCTCTCGGGGTCCTACGAGCAGTACTTC. As protein: CASSDSLSGSYEQYF.

This chain links TRBV4-1 with TRBJ2-7; 8 nucleotides align to TRBD1. The ends lost 2 bases at V and 2 bases at J; junction bases unmatched: 8. Per germline, CDR1 MGHRA and CDR2 YSYEKL. This CDR3 is 16 amino acids long. The DNA for the CDR3 is TGCGCCAGCAGCCAAAGACAGGGGCTGAGCACCTACGAGCAGTACTTC. It yields the protein CASSQRQGLSTYEQYF.

The chain employs TRBV5-1 and TRBJ2-5; D not certain. V shed 1 base and J shed 7 bases, with 26 bases lying between them. The CDR3 runs to 18 residues. CDR1 is SGHRS and CDR2 is YFSETQ in the germline V gene. CDR3 DNA sequence: TGCGCCAGCAGCTTGATGTCTGGCCGGAGCTCACCCGCCGGGACCCAGTACTTC. Translating gives CASSLMSGRSSPAGTQYF.

This clonotype has a count of ten or more. V is TRBV25-1 and J is TRBJ2-2; D ambiguous. Germline V lookup: CDR1 MGHDK, CDR2 SYGVNS. With 8 bases removed from V and 4 bases from J, the gap between germline ends came to 20 bases. There are 16 residues in the CDR3. The CDR3 spells CASRQNHFRGTGELFF. DNA of the CDR3: TGTGCCAGCCGTCAGAACCATTTCCGTGGCACCGGGGAGCTGTTTTTT.

This clonotype was seen only once. This chain links TRBV3-1 with TRBJ2-5; 8 nucleotides agree with TRBD1. J gave up 9 bases and V 4 bases, and 7 bases lay outside the gene matches. This CDR3 is 13 amino acids long. Germline CDR1 and CDR2: LGHDT and YNNKEL (reference sequence). The CDR3, as DNA: TGTGCCAGCAGCCCCGAACTGGACAGGGCCCAGTACTTC. Translation gives CASSPELDRAQYF.